The entry below gives a single TCR beta chain sequence along with its context. Losses at the gene ends were 3 bases for V and 0 bases for J; bases not matched to a gene: 4. CDR3 length: 17 amino acids. CDR1 and CDR2 from the germline V gene are LNHDA and SQIVND (reference sequence). The data were taken from a study of blood T cell repertoires in COVID-19. Study-wide background: T cells, B-cell-depleted T cells, or PBMCs provided the cDNA or gDNA that served as material.

Data came from immunoSEQ multiplex PCR; TCRdb stores just in-frame clones and leaves some out. The sample shows about 370,000 clones, 75% to 90% of them seen only once. Sequenced sample: PBMCs or T cells enriched from blood (not recorded which). V usage is TRBV19 and J usage is TRBJ1-4, with 10 bases matching TRBD1. This clonotype was sampled from a man aged 18 to 30 who had recovered from COVID-19. The CDR3 reads CASSIGTGVATNEKLFF. The CDR3 DNA follows: TGTGCCAGTAGTATCGGGACAGGGGTTGCAACTAATGAAAAACTGTTTTTT.